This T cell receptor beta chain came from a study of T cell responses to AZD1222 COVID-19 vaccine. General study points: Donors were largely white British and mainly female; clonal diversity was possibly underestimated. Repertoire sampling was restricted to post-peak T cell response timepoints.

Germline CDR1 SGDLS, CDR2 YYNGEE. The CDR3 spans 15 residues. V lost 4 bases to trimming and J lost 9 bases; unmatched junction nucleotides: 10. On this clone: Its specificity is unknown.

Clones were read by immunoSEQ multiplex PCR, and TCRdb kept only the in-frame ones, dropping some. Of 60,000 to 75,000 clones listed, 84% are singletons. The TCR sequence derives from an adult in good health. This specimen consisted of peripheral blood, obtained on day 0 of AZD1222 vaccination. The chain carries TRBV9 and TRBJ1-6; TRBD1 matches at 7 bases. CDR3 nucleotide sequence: TGTGCCAGCAGCCCACCCGGGACAGTCGGTTCACCCCTCCACTTT. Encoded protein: CASSPPGTVGSPLHF.